This entry describes one T cell receptor beta chain. The sample belongs to a study of control samples from healthy donors and cancer patients. Some clones are missing from TCRdb's copy, which holds only in-frame ones; the method was immunoSEQ multiplex PCR. In the table there are roughly 100,000 clones, 80% to 95% of which are singletons. The CDR3 runs 16 residues. Germline V lookup: CDR1 LGHNA, CDR2 YNFKEQ. V lost 0 bases to trimming and J lost 1 base, with 9 bases between them. This chain connects TRBV4-2 to TRBJ2-2; D unresolved. The sequenced material came from blood. The TCR comes from a human donor in good health. The donor label of this sample is uncertain. For the CDR3, the DNA is TGTGCCAGCAGCCAAGATATCGGAGTGAACACCGGGGAGCTGTTTTTT. Encoded protein: CASSQDIGVNTGELFF.